The 2 T cell receptor beta chains below come from one sample, sequenced in a study of T cells in women clearing cervical HPV infection. This table comes from immunoSEQ multiplex PCR, and its TCRdb copy is limited to in-frame clones, with some not included. Recorded here are about 35,000 clones; the top ten clones represent about 1.5%. The source material was blood buffy coat. The receptor source for this set is a woman between 18 and 75 years old with a cervical HPV16 infection that either progressed to CIN3+ or cleared (not recorded which).

Notes on this clone: The read stops 3 residues short of the end of the CDR3; the missing end is completed from the germline J gene. The V gene is TRBV7-6, the J gene TRBJ2-5; D is undetermined. CDR3 length equals 14 residues. V gave up 7 bases and J gave up 4 bases, with 16 bases separating them. From germline, CDR1 is SGHVS and CDR2 FNYEAQ. The chain's CDR3 is CASTLGFEGETQYF. The CDR3 bases that were read are TGTGCCAGCACCTTGGGCTTTGAAGGAGAGACC.

A remark on this clone: From the germline J gene comes the end of the CDR3, since the read stops 3 residues before it. V gene TRBV20-1 combines with J gene TRBJ2-3; no definite D call. The CDR3 totals 13 residues. CDR1 is DFQATT, CDR2 SNEGSKA, per germline (reference sequence). The CDR3 spells CSASVTHQETQYF. Partial CDR3 DNA: TGCAGTGCCTCGGTAACCCACCAGGAGACG.